This T cell receptor (beta chain) was recovered during a study of blood T cells in healthy people across ages. Peripheral blood samples of about 10 milliliters were drawn from each donor. At least 6 million PBMCs were isolated per sample. The CDR3 is 17 residues long. CDR1 MGHDK and CDR2 SYGVNS come from the germline V gene. V shed 4 bases, J shed 1 base, and the junction held 4 bases outside the gene matches. Study results and caveats: Per-million-T-cell TCR beta diversity fell roughly linearly with age. In these data, TCR beta diversity tracked strongly with naive T cell percentage.

This clonotype occurred a few times. Its specificity is not known. Through a sample-barcoded 5' primer and a J-beta primer mix, a second PCR was run for about 6 to 12 cycles. TCRdb used MiXCR to reprocess the 5' RACE reads, holding one entry per CDR3 protein. The sample has about 700,000 distinct CDR3 sequences, about 30% seen once. This TCR derives from a woman at least 80 years old in good health. The rearrangement uses TRBV25-1 and TRBJ2-6; 10 nucleotides match TRBD1. The specimen was blood. CDR3 region: CASSGDRGISGANVLTF. The DNA for the CDR3 is TGTGCCAGCAGTGGGGACAGGGGTATTTCTGGGGCCAACGTCCTGACTTTC.